This T cell receptor beta chain was documented in a study of blood T cell dynamics during melanoma immunotherapy. At the level of the study: Standard first-line treatment here was pembrolizumab or nivolumab plus ipilimumab in metastatic melanoma. General study results and limits: Among sorted CD8+ subsets, immune-effector cells had the highest clonality and cell-free DNA similarity.

With respect to this clone: Its antigen is not identified.

Indicated time point: week 3, after first cycle of checkpoint inhibitor. Blood was drawn before treatment and at week 3 after checkpoint blockade. Per the germline V gene, CDR1 is SGHDT and CDR2 is YYEEEE. The CDR3 is made up of 15 amino acids. V gave up 3 bases and J gave up 0 bases, with 10 bases separating them. The method was immunoSEQ multiplex PCR; TCRdb's version includes in-frame clones alone and lacks a portion of them. The data contain thousands of clones, 95% to 96% of them singletons. The V and J genes are TRBV5-6 and TRBJ2-1; the D is unclear. The material sequenced was effector memory CD8+ T cells from blood, taken from a patient treated with checkpoint blockade. The sequence was collected from a human donor with melanoma. The CDR3 DNA reads as TGTGCCAGCAGCTGGACGAAAAGCTCCTACAATGAGCAGTTCTTC. It yields the protein CASSWTKSSYNEQFF.